The 3 T cell receptor beta chains given below trace back to one sample, sequenced in a study of identical twins. TCRdb redid the calling of the 5' RACE reads with MiXCR, one entry per CDR3 protein. Altogether 1.5 million to 2 million distinct CDR3 sequences are present, under 35% being singletons, with the ten largest covering roughly 0.3%. The material sequenced was cord blood. The source of these receptors is a newborn girl in good health.

The chain uses TRBV28 and TRBJ2-3; 9 bases line up with TRBD2. This CDR3 comprises 17 residues. CDR1 is MDHEN and CDR2 is SYDVKM in the germline V gene. After removal of 2 bases from V and 4 bases from J, the junction contained 10 bases not matched to a gene. The CDR3 reads CASSLKFSLAGPDTQYF. The CDR3 DNA follows: TGTGCCAGCAGTTTAAAATTTAGTCTAGCGGGACCAGATACGCAGTATTTT.

The sample holds a few counts of this clonotype. The chain employs TRBV2 and TRBJ2-1, with D possibly TRBD2 on 6 matching bases. The V and J ends lost 8 bases and 8 bases respectively, with 16 bases between them. Germline V gene data show CDR1 as SNHLY and CDR2 as FYNNEI. This CDR3 spans 13 amino acids. The CDR3: CASGTAPLDEQFF. The CDR3 DNA is TGTGCCAGCGGGACTGCCCCTCTGGATGAGCAGTTCTTC.

This clonotype was counted only a few times. The V gene is TRBV12-3 or TRBV12-4, the J gene TRBJ2-4, with D perhaps matching TRBD1 (6 bases). The ends were cut back, 6 bases at V and 13 bases at J, with 22 bases in the middle. The CDR3 totals 14 residues. CDR3: CASSPTGLIYGQYF. In nucleotides, the CDR3 is TGTGCCAGCAGCCCGACAGGTCTGATTTACGGGCAGTACTTC.